This T cell receptor beta chain came from a study of T cell repertoires in cytomegalovirus infection. The overall study: Recently identified HLA-C-restricted CMV epitopes were used, and well-studied HLA-B-restricted CMV epitopes were used as well. Indications came from public TCR beta signatures; they pointed to CMV infection and to a matching HLA type. Study findings and constraints: The study found HLA-C-restricted CMV-specific TCR beta clonotypes dominating the ex vivo response. Cumulative public TCR beta family frequency identified carriers of CMV plus the relevant HLA.

TCRdb re-called the reads through MiXCR, storing one row per CDR3 protein. This sample has about 350,000 distinct CDR3 sequences, with approximately 35% found just once. Per the germline V gene, CDR1 is SGHTA and CDR2 is FQGNSA. The CDR3 is 15 residues long. J was trimmed by 7 bases and V by 5 bases; bases with no gene match: 9. This clonotype has ten or more counts. Its target is unknown. This sequence joins TRBV7-2 and TRBJ1-4, with 8 bases that match TRBD1. This clonotype originated in a human donor in good health (CMV status not recorded). Some clones in this sample may be carry-over from other donors' samples. This specimen consisted of cultured PBMCs, obtained from culture after CMV antigen stimulation. The chain's CDR3 is CASSAGGPSGEKLFF. The CDR3, as DNA: TGTGCCAGCAGCGCAGGGGGCCCGTCGGGTGAAAAACTGTTTTTT.